This TCR beta chain stems from a study of T-cell reconstitution after alpha-beta-depleted transplantation in children. Regarding the study as a whole: Several hundred graft clones that had expanded were reportedly the source of alpha-beta T cells about two months after transplant. T cells produced anew were the main source of T-cell counts and diversity one year after transplant.

Using unique molecular identifiers, the investigators prepared the TCRbeta library. TCRdb itself ran the PCR reads through MiXCR, one entry per CDR3 protein. The repertoire holds a few hundred thousand distinct CDR3 sequences, with 20% to 30% as singletons. Trimming removed 2 bases from V and 5 bases from J, with 16 bases in between. CDR3 size: 16 residues. Germline assignment: CDR1 MNHEY and CDR2 SVGEGT. Comments on this clonotype: Its target is not known.

Source: PBMCs, mostly from graft donor cells, taken 360 days after TCRalphabeta/CD19-depleted stem cell transplant. The clonotype originates from a female patient between 2 and 15 years old who had a stem cell transplant for congenital amegakaryocytic thrombocytopenia, so the T cells may come from the graft donor. The V call is TRBV6-2 or TRBV6-3, the J call TRBJ2-1; D may be TRBD2 (5 bases). The CDR3, as DNA: TGTGCCAGCAGTTACCGCCGGAGCGGTACGAACAATGAGCAGTTCTTC. Translation gives CASSYRRSGTNNEQFF.